The 28 T cell receptor beta chains presented below share a single source sample, sequenced in a study of shared clonotypes between healthy human individuals. TCRdb keeps only in-frame clones here, not all; method: immunoSEQ multiplex PCR. The profile shows 2.3 million or so clones, 80% to 95% of them singletons. Sequenced: naive CD4+ T cells from PBMCs. Described subset: CD45RA+ positively selected. These receptors all stem from a man aged 18 to 35 in good health. Some clones in this sample may be carry-over from other donors' samples.

The J gene is TRBJ1-5, the V gene TRBV4-1, with D possibly TRBD1 on 6 matching bases. The CDR3 is made up of 16 amino acids. Germline-derived CDR1 and CDR2 are MGHRA and YSYEKL. V shed 1 base and J shed 7 bases, with 17 bases lying between them. CDR3: CASSQVGRGAGQPQHF. For the CDR3, the DNA is TGCGCCAGCAGCCAAGTAGGTCGGGGGGCAGGGCAGCCCCAGCATTTT.

This clone was observed a handful of times. This chain links TRBV4-1 with TRBJ1-1; D not resolved. CDR1 is MGHRA and CDR2 is YSYEKL in the germline V gene. This CDR3 spans 15 amino acids. Between the trimmed V and J ends, which lost 2 bases and 1 base, there was a span of 11 bases. The CDR3 is CASSQPSQRNTEAFF. CDR3 sequence (DNA): TGCGCCAGCAGCCAACCCTCACAGAGGAACACTGAAGCTTTCTTT.

The gene calls are TRBV19 and TRBJ2-7; weak D call: TRBD2 (7 bases). The germline gives CDR1 LNHDA, CDR2 SQIVND (reference sequence). The CDR3 totals 16 residues. Trimming cost V 5 bases and J 0 bases, with 17 bases left between them. The CDR3 reads CASSLRGRGLSYEQYF. The CDR3 DNA sequence: TGTGCCAGTAGTCTCCGGGGGCGGGGGCTCTCCTACGAGCAGTACTTC.

This clone appeared once. The sample has other DNA sequences that encode this CDR3 too. The J gene is TRBJ2-5, the V gene TRBV2; TRBD1 aligns across 9 bases. Per germline, CDR1 SNHLY and CDR2 FYNNEI. The CDR3 is 14 residues long. V lost 5 bases to trimming and J lost 5 bases; unmatched junction nucleotides: 6. CDR3 bases: TGTGCCAGCAGTCAGGGACAGGGAGGGGAGACCCAGTACTTC. This encodes CASSQGQGGETQYF.

The chain couples TRBV4-1 to TRBJ2-2; TRBD2 matches 11 bases. This CDR3 has 18 residues. The germline V gene has CDR1 MGHRA and CDR2 YSYEKL. V lost 2 bases and J lost 6; bases outside the gene matches: 11. CDR3 DNA: TGCGCCAGCAGCCAATGGACTAGCGGGTGGGGTTTATCCGGGGAGCTGTTTTTT. Amino acid sequence: CASSQWTSGWGLSGELFF.

This chain links TRBV6-1 with TRBJ2-7, with TRBD1 identical over 7 bases. The CDR3 has 13 amino acids. With 5 bases clipped from V and 2 bases from J, the junction kept 3 bases outside the gene matches. Germline CDR1 reads MNHNS; CDR2 reads SASEGT. CDR3 region: CASSFQGAYEQYF. In nucleotides, the CDR3 is TGTGCCAGCAGTTTTCAGGGGGCCTACGAGCAGTACTTC.

The chain is built from TRBV7-3 and TRBJ1-1, with 9 bases matching TRBD1. Germline loops: CDR1 SGHTA, CDR2 FQGTGA. With 5 bases clipped from V and 6 bases from J, the junction kept 10 bases outside the gene matches. CDR3 length: 15 amino acids. The CDR3 is CASSQQGAGEAEAFF. CDR3 sequence (DNA): TGTGCCAGCAGCCAACAGGGGGCCGGGGAAGCTGAAGCTTTCTTT.

The chain has TRBV28 and TRBJ2-7, with a possible D match to TRBD2 (6 bases). V lost 3 bases to trimming and J lost 2 bases, with 11 bases between them. Germline-derived CDR1 and CDR2 are MDHEN and SYDVKM. This CDR3 has 14 residues. The CDR3 coding sequence is TGTGCCAGCAGTTTGGAGGGGAAGGCCTACGAGCAGTACTTC. The encoded protein is CASSLEGKAYEQYF.

The chain employs TRBV5-1 and TRBJ2-3; tentatively, D is TRBD2 (5 bases). CDR1 and CDR2 from the germline V gene are SGHRS and YFSETQ. Trimming removed 0 bases at V and 5 bases at J, with 16 bases between. The CDR3 is 16 residues long. CDR3 loop: CASSLGLALVVDTQYF. The CDR3 DNA sequence: TGCGCCAGCAGCTTGGGGCTAGCCCTCGTAGTAGATACGCAGTATTTT.

The chain employs TRBV18 and TRBJ2-2, with 9 bases identical to TRBD2. The CDR3 has 15 amino acids. V lost 5 bases to trimming and J lost 2 bases; unmatched junction nucleotides: 3. The germline gives CDR1 KGHSH, CDR2 LQKENI. DNA for the CDR3: TGTGCCAGCTCAACACTAGCGGGTAACACCGGGGAGCTGTTTTTT. Translating gives CASSTLAGNTGELFF.

The rearrangement links TRBV29-1 to TRBJ2-5, with D perhaps TRBD2 (5 bases). Per germline, CDR1 SQVTM and CDR2 ANQGSEA. Between the trimmed V and J ends, which lost 0 bases and 5 bases, there was a span of 13 bases. The CDR3 consists of 14 residues. The CDR3: CSVEDTRLRETQYF. The CDR3 DNA reads as TGCAGCGTTGAAGATACTAGATTGAGGGAGACCCAGTACTTC. The variable domain in full, with the rest retrieved from reference TRBV29-1 and TRBJ2-5, is SAVISQKPSRDICQRGTSLTIQCQVDSQVTMMFWYRQQPGQSLTLIATANQGSEATYESGFVIDKFPISRPNLTFSTLTVSNMSPEDSSIYLCSVEDTRLRETQYFGPGTRLLVL.

The gene calls are TRBV4-1 and TRBJ1-4, with D hard to call. Trimming pared 1 base from V and 5 bases from J, leaving 26 bases between. The CDR3 loop spans 20 amino acids. The germline V gene encodes CDR1 MGHRA and CDR2 YSYEKL. The CDR3 sequence is CASSQVSGREAPRDNEKLFF. The CDR3 nucleotides read TGCGCCAGCAGCCAAGTGTCCGGACGAGAGGCCCCTAGAGACAATGAAAAACTGTTTTTT.

The sample holds a few counts of this clone. Other DNA sequences in this sample translate to the same CDR3. The genes are TRBV7-3 and TRBJ1-1, with 9 positions matching TRBD1. The germline CDR1 and CDR2 sequences are SGHTA and FQGTGA. The CDR3 spans 13 residues. V dropped 5 bases and J dropped 6; count of bases not matched to a gene: 4. The CDR3 DNA follows: TGTGCCAGCAGCCTCCGACAGGGGGCTGAAGCTTTCTTT. Its protein is CASSLRQGAEAFF.

The J gene is TRBJ2-7, the V gene TRBV18; 10 positions match TRBD2. This CDR3 spans 14 amino acids. Germline V gene data show CDR1 as KGHSH and CDR2 as LQKENI. V lost 1 base and J lost 6; bases outside the gene matches: 3. The CDR3 nucleotides are TGTGCCAGCTCACCACTAGCGGGAGGAAGCGAGCAGTACTTC. This sequence encodes CASSPLAGGSEQYF. Variable domain in full (rest from reference TRBV18 and TRBJ2-7): NAGVMQNPRHLVRRRGQEARLRCSPMKGHSHVYWYRQLPEEGLKFMVYLQKENIIDESGMPKERFSAEFPKEGPSILRIQQVVRGDSAAYFCASSPLAGGSEQYFGPGTRLTVT.

CDR3 coding DNA: TGTGCCACCAGCCGGGCTAGCGGGAGGACCCGCTCCTACGAGCAGTACTTC. Translating it yields CATSRASGRTRSYEQYF. This rearrangement joins TRBV27 to TRBJ2-7; 11 bases map to TRBD2. J lost 0 bases, V lost 10 bases, and 14 bases had no gene match. Germline loops: CDR1 MNHEY, CDR2 SMNVEV (reference sequence). This CDR3 spans 17 amino acids.

A single count supports this clone. The V and J genes are TRBV5-6 and TRBJ1-2; no definite D call. Trimming took 4 bases from V and 4 from J, leaving 5 bases between them. Germline V lookup: CDR1 SGHDT, CDR2 YYEEEE. The CDR3 runs to 11 residues. CDR3 residues: CASSPGYGYTF. The CDR3 region has the DNA TGTGCCAGCAGCCCGGGCTATGGCTACACCTTC. The complete variable domain, with remaining parts taken from reference TRBV5-6 and TRBJ1-2, reads DAGVTQSPTHLIKTRGQQVTLRCSPKSGHDTVSWYQQALGQGPQFIFQYYEEEERQRGNFPDRFSGHQFPNYSSELNVNALLLGDSALYLCASSPGYGYTFGSGTRLTVV.

The chain has TRBV5-8 and TRBJ1-1, with a weak D call TRBD1 (6 bases). The CDR3 has 15 amino acids. Trimming cost V 4 bases and J 3 bases, with 16 bases left between them. Germline loops: CDR1 SGHTS, CDR2 YDEGEE. In DNA form, the CDR3 reads TGTGCCAGCAGCCCGGACGGACAGCCTTACACTGAAGCTTTCTTT. Translation gives CASSPDGQPYTEAFF.

The CDR3 loop reads CATSRGGGPYEQYF. The CDR3 DNA sequence: TGTGCCACCAGCAGAGGGGGGGGACCCTACGAGCAGTACTTC. The chain recombines TRBV15 with TRBJ2-7; TRBD2 agrees at 7 bases. The V gene end was trimmed by 1 base and the J gene end by 2 bases; junction bases not matched to a gene: 2. This CDR3 contains 14 residues. The germline CDR1 and CDR2 sequences are LNHNV and YYDKDF (reference sequence).

The J gene is TRBJ2-5, the V gene TRBV11-2; no clear D gene. CDR1 SGHAT and CDR2 FQNNGV come from the germline V gene. The CDR3 is 13 amino acids. The V end was cut by 2 bases, the J end by 5 bases, with 9 bases between. The CDR3 loop is CASSLRIRETQYF. The CDR3 DNA reads as TGTGCCAGCAGCTTACGGATCCGGGAGACCCAGTACTTC. Full variable domain (remainder filled in from reference TRBV11-2 and TRBJ2-5): EAGVAQSPRYKIIEKRQSVAFWCNPISGHATLYWYQQILGQGPKLLIQFQNNGVVDDSQLPKDRFSAERLKGVDSTLKIQPAKLEDSAVYLCASSLRIRETQYFGPGTRLLVL.

The chain uses TRBV2 and TRBJ1-5; 8 nucleotides line up with TRBD1. CDR1 and CDR2 (germline): SNHLY, FYNNEI. The CDR3 is 15 residues long. Trimming at V came to 3 bases and at J to 9 bases, leaving 10 bases not matched to a gene. CDR3 region: CASSEGDRGVWPQHF. The DNA for the CDR3 is TGTGCCAGCAGTGAGGGAGACAGGGGAGTATGGCCCCAGCATTTT.

Here the CDR3 reads CASSQGGQPQHF. CDR3 sequence (DNA): TGCGCCAGCAGCCAAGGGGGTCAGCCCCAGCATTTT. The genes are TRBV4-3 and TRBJ1-5; D is unresolved. V gave up 1 base and J gave up 6 bases, with 4 bases separating them. The CDR3 covers 12 residues. Germline CDR1 reads LGHNA; CDR2 reads YSLEER.

The V and J genes are TRBV2 and TRBJ2-7; no reliable D call. Germline CDR1 is SNHLY and CDR2 is FYNNEI. V was clipped by 2 bases and J by 0 bases, with 8 bases between them. The CDR3 runs 14 residues. The chain's CDR3 is CASSESSGSYEQYF. The DNA for the CDR3 is TGTGCCAGCAGTGAAAGTTCGGGCTCCTACGAGCAGTACTTC.

This rearrangement joins TRBV6-5 to TRBJ2-7; 8 bases match TRBD2. Germline trimming cut 8 bases from V and 5 bases from J; bases unmatched to any gene: 11. Per the germline V gene, CDR1 is MNHEY and CDR2 is SVGAGI. The CDR3 runs 14 residues. This chain's CDR3 is CASEKAGVDDEQYF. CDR3 coding DNA: TGTGCCAGCGAAAAAGCGGGAGTCGACGACGAGCAGTACTTC.

The rearrangement links TRBV28 to TRBJ2-1; D gene ambiguous. Germline CDR1 MDHEN, CDR2 SYDVKM. The CDR3 covers 14 residues. The V gene lost 3 bases and the J gene lost 2 bases, with 8 bases spanning the gap. CDR3 sequence: CASSLRLPYNEQFF. The CDR3 nucleotides are TGTGCCAGCAGTTTGCGCCTACCCTACAATGAGCAGTTCTTC.

The chain joins TRBV5-1 to TRBJ1-2; 9 bases line up with TRBD1. The CDR3 has 14 residues. The V gene end was trimmed by 6 bases and the J gene end by 3 bases; junction bases not matched to a gene: 6. Per the germline V gene, CDR1 is SGHRS and CDR2 is YFSETQ. CDR3 in DNA: TGCGCCAGCACGCTCGACAGGGGGGACTATGGCTACACCTTC. It codes for CASTLDRGDYGYTF.

Comments on this clone: This same CDR3 is encoded by further DNA sequences in the sample. The J gene is TRBJ2-5, the V gene TRBV7-7; the D gene is possibly TRBD1 (6 bases). The germline gives CDR1 SSHAT, CDR2 FNYEAQ (reference sequence). The CDR3 loop spans 13 amino acids. V lost 5 bases to trimming and J lost 1 base, with 8 bases between them. DNA of the CDR3: TGTGCCAGCAGCCAGGACAGCCAAGAGACCCAGTACTTC. Amino acid sequence: CASSQDSQETQYF. Complete variable domain (other parts from reference TRBV7-7 and TRBJ2-5): GAGVSQSPRYKVTKRGQDVTLRCDPISSHATLYWYQQALGQGPEFLTYFNYEAQPDKSGLPSDRFSAERPEGSISTLTIQRTEQRDSAMYRCASSQDSQETQYFGPGTRLLVL.

The V and J genes are TRBV7-9 and TRBJ2-5; D is ambiguous. CDR1 and CDR2 from the germline V gene are SEHNR and FQNEAQ (reference sequence). The ends were cut back, 4 bases at V and 7 bases at J, with 7 bases in the middle. The CDR3 has 11 amino acids. CDR3: CASSSVGTQYF. In DNA, the CDR3 is TGTGCCAGCAGCTCCGTAGGGACCCAGTACTTC.

The genes are TRBV29-1 and TRBJ2-3; D is uncertain. From germline, CDR1 is SQVTM and CDR2 ANQGSEA. The CDR3 is 13 residues long. Trimming removed 4 bases at V and 4 bases at J, with 12 bases between. DNA for the CDR3: TGCAGCGTTGCCCCCAGGCTGGCAGATACGCAGTATTTT. It yields the protein CSVAPRLADTQYF.